This is a list of T cell receptor beta chains from one sample in a study of follicular helper T cells after annual influenza vaccination. Profiling relied on immunoSEQ multiplex PCR, and the TCRdb table lists in-frame clones only, not all of them. The sample lists 3,200 or so clones, about 80% seen once, with more than 0.95% in the top ten. The input for sequencing was CXCR5+ CD38- circulating T follicular helper cells from blood, taken 7 days after influenza vaccination. All receptors come from an adult who received the influenza vaccine. Each CDR3 is given with its conserved first and last residue. A D gene is named only where the DNA matches it firmly. Expanded clones get a size class; other rows say once, few or many, or leave the size out.

V	D	size	J	DNA	CDR3
TRBV11-3	-	-	TRBJ2-3	TGTGCCAGCAGCGGCTTCACAGATACGCAGTATTTT	CASSGFTDTQYF
TRBV6-1	TRBD1	few	TRBJ1-2	TGTGCCAGCAGTTTATCGGACAGGGACTATGGCTACACCTTC	CASSLSDRDYGYTF
TRBV18	TRBD2	-	TRBJ2-5	TGTGCCAGCTCACCACTTCCCGGGACTAGAGATGAGACCCAGTACTTC	CASSPLPGTRDETQYF
TRBV5-1	-	-	TRBJ1-1	TGCGCCAGCAGCTTAACAGCGAACACTGAAGCTTTCTTT	CASSLTANTEAFF
TRBV4-2	-	-	TRBJ1-4	TGTGCCAGCAGCCCCGACTGGACTAATGAAAAACTGTTTTTT	CASSPDWTNEKLFF
TRBV10-3	-	-	TRBJ2-2	TGTGCCATCAGTGACGGTCCCGGGGAGCTGTTTTTT	CAISDGPGELFF
TRBV2	TRBD1	-	TRBJ1-1	TGTGCCAGCAGTGACTACAGGGGAGGCACTGAAGCTTTCTTT	CASSDYRGGTEAFF
TRBV4-2	TRBD2	-	TRBJ2-2	TGTGCCAGCAGCCAAGATGCGACTAGCGGGGGAAGGGCCGGGGAGCTGTTTTTT	CASSQDATSGGRAGELFF
TRBV29-1	-	-	TRBJ1-1	TGCGGAACGTTGGCTGTGGCACGAAGCGCTTTCTTT	CGTLAVARSAFF
TRBV5-1	-	once	TRBJ1-4	TGCGCCAGCAGGGGGACGGAGAATGAAAAACTGTTTTTT	CASRGTENEKLFF
TRBV4-2	-	few	TRBJ1-2	TGTGCCAGCAGCCAAGACAGGAACCCCTATGGCTACACCTTC	CASSQDRNPYGYTF
TRBV5-1	TRBD1	once	TRBJ1-2	TGCGCCAGCAGCTTGGTGACAGGGATGGACTATGGCTACACCTTC	CASSLVTGMDYGYTF
TRBV7-2	TRBD2	-	TRBJ2-3	TGTGCCAGCAGCTTAGCGACTCCACTAGCGGGGGGTGGGGATACGCAGTATTTT	CASSLATPLAGGGDTQYF
TRBV14	-	few	TRBJ1-1	TGTGCCAGCAGCCATAACAGGAACACTGAAGCTTTCTTT	CASSHNRNTEAFF
TRBV2	-	-	TRBJ2-3	TGTGCCAGCAGTGGACTAGTGGGGTACCCAGATACGCAGTATTTT	CASSGLVGYPDTQYF
TRBV10-3	TRBD1	-	TRBJ2-6	TGTGCCACCCAGGGGGACGGGGCCAACGTCCTGACTTTC	CATQGDGANVLTF
TRBV29-1	-	-	TRBJ2-2	TGCAGCGTTGAGACGGGGAGGAACACCGGGGAGCTGTTTTTT	CSVETGRNTGELFF
TRBV11-2	-	-	TRBJ2-7	TGTGCCAGCAGCTCGCAGAGTCTCTACGAGCAGTACTTC	CASSSQSLYEQYF
TRBV7-2	-	few	TRBJ1-5	TGTGCCAGCAGCTTAGCTCTCGGGTATCAGCCCCAGCATTTT	CASSLALGYQPQHF
TRBV6-5	-	-	TRBJ1-2	TGTGCCAGCAGTTACGTAGGGACTGATTATGGCTACACCTTC	CASSYVGTDYGYTF
TRBV5-8	-	-	TRBJ1-3	TGTGCCAGCAGGGAATTCTCTGGAAACACCATATATTTT	CASREFSGNTIYF
TRBV29-1	TRBD1	-	TRBJ2-5	TGCAGCGTTGGGAAATCGGGACAGTCACAAGAGACCCAGTACTTC	CSVGKSGQSQETQYF
TRBV7-2	TRBD1	-	TRBJ1-1	TGTGCCAGCAGGATACAGGGGAAGAACACTGAAGCTTTCTTT	CASRIQGKNTEAFF
TRBV4-1	-	-	TRBJ2-7	TGCGCCAGCAGCCAAGAGGGGACAAGAGGGGGCGAGCAGTACTTC	CASSQEGTRGGEQYF
TRBV11-1	-	once	TRBJ2-6	TGTGCCAGCAGCTTAGTTGGCCGGGGTGGTGGGGCCAACGTCCTGACTTTC	CASSLVGRGGGANVLTF
TRBV5-1	TRBD1	few	TRBJ1-2	TGCGCCAGCAGCTTTAAGAGGACAGGCGATTTC	CASSFKRTGDF
TRBV6-6	-	-	TRBJ1-6	TGTGCCAGCAACAGGGAGAATTCACCCCTCCACTTT	CASNRENSPLHF
TRBV7-2	-	once	TRBJ1-3	TGTGCCAGCAGCCGTGGGGGGTGGGGAAACACCATATATTTT	CASSRGGWGNTIYF
TRBV4-3	-	-	TRBJ2-6	TGCGCCAGCAGCCAAGATTTGAGTTTCGGGACCGGGCGCTCTGGGGCCAACGTCCTGACTTTC	CASSQDLSFGTGRSGANVLTF
TRBV11-3	-	-	TRBJ2-1	TGTGCCAGCAGCCCGAAACATACGCAGTTCTTC	CASSPKHTQFF
TRBV19	-	-	TRBJ2-7	TGTGCCAGTAGCGACATGGTGAGGACTAACGAGCAGTACTTC	CASSDMVRTNEQYF
TRBV27	TRBD1	-	TRBJ1-2	TGTGCCAGCAGTCCCCTCGGACAGGGGGCGTTGGGTGGCTACACCTTC	CASSPLGQGALGGYTF
TRBV2	-	few	TRBJ2-7	TGTGCCAGCCTCTCAGCAGCAGGGAAAAGGGAGCAGTACTTC	CASLSAAGKREQYF
TRBV10-3	TRBD1	-	TRBJ1-1	TGTGCCATCACTACAGGGGGCGTGAACACTGAAGCTTTCTTT	CAITTGGVNTEAFF
TRBV23-1	TRBD2	-	TRBJ2-7	TGCGCCAGCAGTCGATCCGGAGGCGCGGGGGAGAAAAACGAGCAGTACTTC	CASSRSGGAGEKNEQYF
TRBV19	TRBD1	-	TRBJ1-2	TGTGCCAGTAAAAGGGACAGGCACAACTATGGCTACACCTTC	CASKRDRHNYGYTF
TRBV28	-	-	TRBJ1-4	TGTGCCAGCAGGCGGGGGCAGGACGAAAAACTGTTTTTT	CASRRGQDEKLFF
TRBV9	-	-	TRBJ2-7	TGTGCCAGCAGCGTAGGGACTAACCCTTCCTACGAGCAGTACTTC	CASSVGTNPSYEQYF
TRBV7-3	-	-	TRBJ1-4	TGTGCCAGCAGCTTATATCACGCAGGGACTGGAGAAAAACTGTTTTTT	CASSLYHAGTGEKLFF
TRBV5-1	TRBD1	-	TRBJ1-3	TGCGCCAGCAGCTCTCAGGGGGCAGCTGGAAACACCATATATTTT	CASSSQGAAGNTIYF
TRBV6-5	TRBD1	-	TRBJ1-2	TGTGCCAGCAGTTACTCGGCAGGGGGAGATGGCTACACCTTC	CASSYSAGGDGYTF
TRBV15	TRBD1	-	TRBJ1-3	TGTGCCACCAGCACCAGGAAGACCGGGACAGGGAGAGGCGACACCATATATTTT	CATSTRKTGTGRGDTIYF
TRBV2	-	-	TRBJ1-4	TGTGCCAGCAAAAGGACCTCTGATGAAAAACTGTTTTTT	CASKRTSDEKLFF
TRBV5-1	-	-	TRBJ1-1	TGCGCCAGCAGCCTCGAAGGGCGAGGAACTGAAGCTTTCTTT	CASSLEGRGTEAFF
TRBV5-1	-	-	TRBJ2-7	TGCGCCAGCAGCCAGAGTGGGGCCGCCTCCTCCTACGAGCAGTACTTC	CASSQSGAASSYEQYF
TRBV1	-	few	TRBJ2-6	TGCACCAGCAGTCTCGCTCGTTTTCGGGCCAACGTCCTGACTTTC	CTSSLARFRANVLTF
TRBV5-8	-	once	TRBJ2-3	TGTGCCAGCAGCTGGGGCGGGGGCACAGATACGCAGTATTTT	CASSWGGGTDTQYF
TRBV5-8	-	-	TRBJ1-1	TGTGCCAGCAGCACCGGATCTCGACGGGACACTGAAGCTTTCTTT	CASSTGSRRDTEAFF